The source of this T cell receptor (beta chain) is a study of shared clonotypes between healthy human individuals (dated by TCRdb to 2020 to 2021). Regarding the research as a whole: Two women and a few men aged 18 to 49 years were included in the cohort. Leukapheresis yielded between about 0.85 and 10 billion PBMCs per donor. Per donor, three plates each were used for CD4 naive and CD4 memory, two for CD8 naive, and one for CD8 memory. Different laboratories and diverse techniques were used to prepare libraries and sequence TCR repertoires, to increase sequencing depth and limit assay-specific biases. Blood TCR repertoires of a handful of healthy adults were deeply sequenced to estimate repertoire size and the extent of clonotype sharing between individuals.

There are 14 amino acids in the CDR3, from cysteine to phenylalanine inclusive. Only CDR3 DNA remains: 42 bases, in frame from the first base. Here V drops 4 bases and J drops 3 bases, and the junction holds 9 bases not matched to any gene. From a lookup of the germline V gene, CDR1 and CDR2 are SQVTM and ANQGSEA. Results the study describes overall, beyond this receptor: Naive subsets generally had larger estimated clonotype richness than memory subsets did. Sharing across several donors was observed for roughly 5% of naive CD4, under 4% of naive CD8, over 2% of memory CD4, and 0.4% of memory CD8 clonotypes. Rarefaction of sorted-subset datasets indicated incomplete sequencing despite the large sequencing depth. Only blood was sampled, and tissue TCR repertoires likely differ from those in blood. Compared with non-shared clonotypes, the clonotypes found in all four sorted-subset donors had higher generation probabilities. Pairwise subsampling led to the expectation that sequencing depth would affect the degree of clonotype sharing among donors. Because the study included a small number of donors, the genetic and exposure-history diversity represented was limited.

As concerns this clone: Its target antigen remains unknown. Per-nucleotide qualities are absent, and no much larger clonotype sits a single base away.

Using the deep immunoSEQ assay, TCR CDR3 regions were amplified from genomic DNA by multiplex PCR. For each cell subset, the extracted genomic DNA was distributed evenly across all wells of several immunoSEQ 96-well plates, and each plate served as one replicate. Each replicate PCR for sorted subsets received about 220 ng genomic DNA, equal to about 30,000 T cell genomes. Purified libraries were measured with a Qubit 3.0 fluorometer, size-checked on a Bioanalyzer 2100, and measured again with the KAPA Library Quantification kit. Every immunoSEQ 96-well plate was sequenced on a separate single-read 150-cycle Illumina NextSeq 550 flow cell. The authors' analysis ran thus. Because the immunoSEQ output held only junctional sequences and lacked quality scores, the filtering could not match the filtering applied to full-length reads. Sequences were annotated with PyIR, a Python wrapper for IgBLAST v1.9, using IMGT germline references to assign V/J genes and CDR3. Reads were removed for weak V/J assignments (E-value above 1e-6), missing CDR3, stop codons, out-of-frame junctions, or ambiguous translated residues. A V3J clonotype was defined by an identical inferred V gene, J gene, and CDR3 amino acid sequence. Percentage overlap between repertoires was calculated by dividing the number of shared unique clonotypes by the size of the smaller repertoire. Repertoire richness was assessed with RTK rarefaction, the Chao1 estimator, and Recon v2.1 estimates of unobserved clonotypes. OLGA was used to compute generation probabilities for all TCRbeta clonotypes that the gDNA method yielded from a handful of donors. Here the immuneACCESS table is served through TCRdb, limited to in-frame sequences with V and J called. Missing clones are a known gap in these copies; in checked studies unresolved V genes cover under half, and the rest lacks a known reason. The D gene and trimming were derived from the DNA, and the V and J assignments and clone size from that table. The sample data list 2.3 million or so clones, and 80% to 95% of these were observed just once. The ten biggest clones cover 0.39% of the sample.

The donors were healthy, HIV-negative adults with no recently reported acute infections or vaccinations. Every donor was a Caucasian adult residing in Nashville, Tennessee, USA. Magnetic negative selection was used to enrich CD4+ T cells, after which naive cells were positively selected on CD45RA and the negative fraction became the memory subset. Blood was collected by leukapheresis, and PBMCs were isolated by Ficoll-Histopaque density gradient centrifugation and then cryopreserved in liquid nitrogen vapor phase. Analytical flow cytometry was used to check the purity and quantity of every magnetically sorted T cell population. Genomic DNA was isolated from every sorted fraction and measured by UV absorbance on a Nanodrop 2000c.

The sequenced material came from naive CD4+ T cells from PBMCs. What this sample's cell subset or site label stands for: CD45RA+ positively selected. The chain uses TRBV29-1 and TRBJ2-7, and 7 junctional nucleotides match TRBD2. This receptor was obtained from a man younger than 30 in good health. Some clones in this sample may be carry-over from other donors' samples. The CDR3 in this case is CSVVSSGYGYEQYF. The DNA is TGCAGCGTTGTGAGTAGCGGGTACGGCTACGAGCAGTACTTC.